The sequence of this TCR beta chain was determined in a study of T cell responses to AZD1222 COVID-19 vaccine. The study's findings and limits: Just a handful of people given AZD1222 tested seropositive at baseline.

A remark on this clone: The antigen is unknown.

This CDR3 is built from 14 residues. V lost 5 bases and J lost 0, with 7 bases in between. The V gene's germline CDR1 is KGHDR and CDR2 SFDVKD. Measured with immunoSEQ multiplex PCR; TCRdb has only the in-frame clones, and not every one. This table has approximately 180,000 clones, about nine tenths appearing once. V usage is TRBV24-1 and J usage is TRBJ2-1; D possibly corresponds to TRBD2 (5 bases). The specimen was peripheral blood, collected on day 0 of AZD1222 vaccination. The TCR comes from an adult in good health. The CDR3 DNA reads TGTGCCACCAGTGGAGGGAGCTCCTACAATGAGCAGTTCTTC. Translated: CATSGGSSYNEQFF.